This TCR beta chain was obtained from a study of shared clonotypes between healthy human individuals. The study, taken as a whole, reports: Blood was the sole source, and tissue repertoires probably differ.

Looked up from germline, CDR1 is SGHAT and CDR2 is FQNNGV. V lost 5 bases, J lost 2 bases, and 17 bases stayed unmatched. There are 19 residues in the CDR3. Adult donors, all healthy and HIV-negative, had no recent acute infections or vaccinations. The data were produced by immunoSEQ multiplex PCR, yet TCRdb's version contains in-frame clones alone and is incomplete. The sample yields roughly 1,500,000 clones, approximately 98% seen once. Comment on this clone: No antigen is known for it.

Sequencing was performed on naive CD4+ T cells sorted from blood. Subset indicated: CD45RA+ positively selected. V gene TRBV11-2 combines with J gene TRBJ1-5; 8 nucleotides match TRBD1. The clonotype comes from a man aged 25 to 40 in good health. The CDR3, as DNA: TGTGCCAGCAGCCCCCTCCTAAATGACAGGGGTGGAGGCAATCAGCCCCAGCATTTT. This translates into CASSPLLNDRGGGNQPQHF. Variable domain in full (rest from reference TRBV11-2 and TRBJ1-5): EAGVAQSPRYKIIEKRQSVAFWCNPISGHATLYWYQQILGQGPKLLIQFQNNGVVDDSQLPKDRFSAERLKGVDSTLKIQPAKLEDSAVYLCASSPLLNDRGGGNQPQHFGDGTRLSIL.